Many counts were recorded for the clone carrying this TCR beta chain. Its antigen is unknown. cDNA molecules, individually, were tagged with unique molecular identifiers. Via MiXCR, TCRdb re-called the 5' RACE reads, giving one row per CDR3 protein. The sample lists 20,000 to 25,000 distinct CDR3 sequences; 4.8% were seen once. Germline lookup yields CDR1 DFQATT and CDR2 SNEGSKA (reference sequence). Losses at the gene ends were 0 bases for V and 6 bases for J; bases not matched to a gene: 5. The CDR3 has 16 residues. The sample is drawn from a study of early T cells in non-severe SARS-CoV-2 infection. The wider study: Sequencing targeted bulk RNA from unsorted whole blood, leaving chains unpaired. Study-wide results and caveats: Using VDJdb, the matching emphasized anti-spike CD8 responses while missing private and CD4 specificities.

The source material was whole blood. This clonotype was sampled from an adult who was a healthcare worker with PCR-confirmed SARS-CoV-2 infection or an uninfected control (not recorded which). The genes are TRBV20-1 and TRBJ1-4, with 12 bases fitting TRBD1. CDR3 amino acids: CSARDFGTGGDEKLFF. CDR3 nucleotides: TGCAGTGCTAGAGATTTCGGGACAGGGGGCGATGAAAAACTGTTTTTT.